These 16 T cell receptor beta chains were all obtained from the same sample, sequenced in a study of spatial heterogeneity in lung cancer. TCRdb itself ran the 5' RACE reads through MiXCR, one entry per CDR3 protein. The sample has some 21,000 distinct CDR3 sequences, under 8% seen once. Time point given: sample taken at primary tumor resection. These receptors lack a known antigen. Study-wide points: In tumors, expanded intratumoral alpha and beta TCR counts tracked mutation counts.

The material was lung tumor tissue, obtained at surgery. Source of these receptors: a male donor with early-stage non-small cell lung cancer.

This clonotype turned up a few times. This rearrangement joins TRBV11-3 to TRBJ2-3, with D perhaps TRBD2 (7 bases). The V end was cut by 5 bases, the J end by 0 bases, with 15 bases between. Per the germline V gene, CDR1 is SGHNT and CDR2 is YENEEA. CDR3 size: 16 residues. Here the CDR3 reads CASSAGAGASTDTQYF. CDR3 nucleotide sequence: TGTGCCAGCAGCGCGGGTGCGGGGGCCAGCACAGATACGCAGTATTTT.

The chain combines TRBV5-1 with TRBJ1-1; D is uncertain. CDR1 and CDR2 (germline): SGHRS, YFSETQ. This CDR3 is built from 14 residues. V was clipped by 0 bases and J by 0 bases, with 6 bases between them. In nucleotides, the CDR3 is TGCGCCAGCAGCTTGGCCGCAGTGAACACTGAAGCTTTCTTT. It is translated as CASSLAAVNTEAFF.

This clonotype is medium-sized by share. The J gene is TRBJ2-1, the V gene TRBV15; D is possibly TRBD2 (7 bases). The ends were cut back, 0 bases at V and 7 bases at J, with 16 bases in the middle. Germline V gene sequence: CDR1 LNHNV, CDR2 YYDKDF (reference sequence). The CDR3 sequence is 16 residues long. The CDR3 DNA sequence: TGTGCCACCAGCAGAGATCTCGGGGGGCTAAGAAATGAGCAGTTCTTC. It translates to CATSRDLGGLRNEQFF.

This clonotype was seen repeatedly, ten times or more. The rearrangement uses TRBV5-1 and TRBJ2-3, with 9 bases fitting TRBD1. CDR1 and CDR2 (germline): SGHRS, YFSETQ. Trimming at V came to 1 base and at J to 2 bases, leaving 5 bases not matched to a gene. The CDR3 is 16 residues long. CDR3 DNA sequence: TGCGCCAGCAGCTTGTGGACACAGGGGGCCACAGATACGCAGTATTTT. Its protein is CASSLWTQGATDTQYF.

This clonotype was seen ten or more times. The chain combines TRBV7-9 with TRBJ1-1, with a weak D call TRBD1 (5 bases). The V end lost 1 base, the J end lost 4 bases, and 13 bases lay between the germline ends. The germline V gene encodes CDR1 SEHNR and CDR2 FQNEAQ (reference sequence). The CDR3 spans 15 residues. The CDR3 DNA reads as TGTGCCAGCAGCTTAGACCTTGAGGGGAGCACTGAAGCTTTCTTT. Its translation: CASSLDLEGSTEAFF. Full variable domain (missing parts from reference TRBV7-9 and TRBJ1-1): DTGVSQNPRHKITKRGQNVTFRCDPISEHNRLYWYRQTLGQGPEFLTYFQNEAQLEKSRLLSDRFSAERPKGSFSTLEIQRTEQGDSAMYLCASSLDLEGSTEAFFGQGTRLTVV.

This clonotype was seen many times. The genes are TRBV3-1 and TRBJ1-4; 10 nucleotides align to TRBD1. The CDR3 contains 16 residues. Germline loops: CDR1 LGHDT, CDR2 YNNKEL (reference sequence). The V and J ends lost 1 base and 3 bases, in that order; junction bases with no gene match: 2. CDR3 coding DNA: TGTGCCAGCAGCCAAGGGGACAGGGGAGCTAATGAAAAACTGTTTTTT. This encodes CASSQGDRGANEKLFF.

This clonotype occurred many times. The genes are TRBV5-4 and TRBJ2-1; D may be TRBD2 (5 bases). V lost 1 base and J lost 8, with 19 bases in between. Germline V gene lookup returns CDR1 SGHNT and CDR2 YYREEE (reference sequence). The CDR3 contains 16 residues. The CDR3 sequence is CASSLSNRLSTYEQFF. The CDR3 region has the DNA TGTGCCAGCAGCTTGAGTAATCGACTATCCACATATGAGCAGTTCTTC.

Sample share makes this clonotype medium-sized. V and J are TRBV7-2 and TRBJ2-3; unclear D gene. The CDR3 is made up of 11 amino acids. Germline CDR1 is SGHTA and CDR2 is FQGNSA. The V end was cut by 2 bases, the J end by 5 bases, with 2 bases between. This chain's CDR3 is CASSLRDTQYF. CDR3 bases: TGTGCCAGCAGCTTACGAGATACGCAGTATTTT.

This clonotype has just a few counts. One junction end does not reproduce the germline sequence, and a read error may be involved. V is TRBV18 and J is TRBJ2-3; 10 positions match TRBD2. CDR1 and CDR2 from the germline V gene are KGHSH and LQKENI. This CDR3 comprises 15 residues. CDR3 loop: CASSPLAGTTDTQYF. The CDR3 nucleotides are TGTGCCAGCTCCCCACTAGCGGGGACCACAGATACGCAGTATTTT.

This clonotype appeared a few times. CDR3: CASSMATGYGYTF. The CDR3, as DNA: TGTGCCAGTAGTATGGCGACAGGGTACGGCTACACCTTC. This rearrangement joins TRBV19 to TRBJ1-2; 7 bases fit TRBD1. V gave up 3 bases and J gave up 8 bases; unmatched junction bases: 6. CDR3 length: 13 amino acids. Germline CDR1 reads LNHDA; CDR2 reads SQIVND (reference sequence).

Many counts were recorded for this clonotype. The DNA for the CDR3 is TGTGCCAGCAGCTTACTAGCGGGAGGGTCCAATGAGCAGTTCTTC. Translated: CASSLLAGGSNEQFF. The chain uses TRBV7-9 and TRBJ2-1; 12 positions agree with TRBD2. Trimming at V came to 2 bases and at J to 6 bases, leaving 2 bases not matched to a gene. Germline V gene lookup returns CDR1 SEHNR and CDR2 FQNEAQ (reference sequence). The CDR3 loop spans 15 amino acids.

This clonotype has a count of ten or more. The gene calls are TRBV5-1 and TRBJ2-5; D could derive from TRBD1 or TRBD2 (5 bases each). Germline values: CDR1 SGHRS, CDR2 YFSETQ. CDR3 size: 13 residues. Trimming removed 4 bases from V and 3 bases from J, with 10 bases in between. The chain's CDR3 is CASSPGAKETQYF. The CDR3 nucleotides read TGCGCCAGCAGCCCCGGGGCCAAAGAGACCCAGTACTTC.

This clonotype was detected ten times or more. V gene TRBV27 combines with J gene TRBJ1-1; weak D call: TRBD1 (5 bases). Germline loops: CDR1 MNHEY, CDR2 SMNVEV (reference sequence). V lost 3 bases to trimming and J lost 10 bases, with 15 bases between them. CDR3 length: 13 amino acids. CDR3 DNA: TGTGCCAGCAGTTTCGGTCAGGTGGGGGGAGCTTTCTTT. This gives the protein CASSFGQVGGAFF.

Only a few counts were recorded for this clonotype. CDR3 loop: CSVGTHYGYTF. CDR3 DNA sequence: TGCAGCGTTGGGACACACTATGGCTACACCTTC. The chain has TRBV29-1 and TRBJ1-2, with D perhaps matching TRBD1 (5 bases). V lost 4 bases, J lost 3 bases, and 6 bases lay in between. Germline assignment: CDR1 SQVTM and CDR2 ANQGSEA. The CDR3 has 11 residues.

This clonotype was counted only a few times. The DNA of the CDR3 is TGCGCCAGCAGCCGCCAGACTAGCGGGAGTTTCACCGGGGAGCTGTTTTTT. Translation: CASSRQTSGSFTGELFF. The gene calls are TRBV4-3 and TRBJ2-2; TRBD2 aligns across 12 bases. This CDR3 comprises 17 residues. Germline CDR1 LGHNA, CDR2 YSLEER. V lost 4 bases, J lost 4 bases, and 7 bases stayed unmatched.

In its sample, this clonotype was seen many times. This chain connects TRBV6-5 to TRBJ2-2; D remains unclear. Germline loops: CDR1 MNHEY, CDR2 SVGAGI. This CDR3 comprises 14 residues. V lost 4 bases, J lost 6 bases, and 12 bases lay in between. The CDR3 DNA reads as TGTGCCAGCAGTTTTCCCACATCACCCGGGGAGCTGTTTTTT. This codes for CASSFPTSPGELFF.